Reported below is one T cell receptor beta chain. Using immunoSEQ multiplex PCR, the repertoire was profiled, and TCRdb retains in-frame clones only, with some absent. The sample contains approximately 2.4 million clones, around 95% of which appear only once. The sample belongs to a study of shared clonotypes between healthy human individuals. V lost 5 bases and J lost 5, with 29 bases in between. Germline V gives CDR1 SGHRS, CDR2 YFSETQ. The CDR3 loop spans 19 amino acids. The specimen sequenced was naive CD4+ T cells sorted from blood. Specified subset: CD45RA+ positively selected. The TCR originated in a man aged 18-30 years in good health. This sequence joins TRBV5-1 and TRBJ2-4; D ambiguous. The CDR3 DNA reads as TGCGCCAGCAGTCGTAGTTACTCGACCTCCGAGTATAGTGAAAACATTCAGTACTTC. As protein: CASSRSYSTSEYSENIQYF.